These 18 T cell receptor beta chains came from one sample sequenced in a study of shared clonotypes between healthy human individuals. Assay: immunoSEQ multiplex PCR; the TCRdb copy retains only in-frame clones and omits some. Of about 550,000 clones in the sample, around 95% were seen once. It was CD45RO-negative cells, positively selected for CCR7, that made up naive CD8 cells, with terminally differentiated effector memory CD45RA+ cells excluded. The material sequenced was naive CD8+ T cells sorted from blood. These receptor sequences come from a woman aged 25-40 years in good health.

The chain has TRBV5-1 and TRBJ2-1, with D perhaps matching TRBD2 (6 bases). V was cut by 4 bases and J by 8 bases, with 10 bases left in between. Germline V gene sequence: CDR1 SGHRS, CDR2 YFSETQ. The CDR3 extends over 12 amino acids. The CDR3 nucleotides read TGCGCCAGCAGCGTCCCTAGCGATGAGCAGTTCTTC. Protein product: CASSVPSDEQFF.

The DNA for the CDR3 is TGTGCCAGCAGCTTATCCGGGACCGAAACCTACGAGCAGTACTTC. It is translated as CASSLSGTETYEQYF. This sequence joins TRBV7-8 and TRBJ2-7; D could derive from TRBD1 or TRBD2 (5 bases each). CDR1 SGHVS and CDR2 FQNEAQ come from the germline V gene. V was clipped by 2 bases and J by 2 bases, with 13 bases between them. CDR3 length equals 15 residues.

A remark on this clone: Other nucleotide sequences from this sample produce the same CDR3. The J gene is TRBJ2-7, the V gene TRBV9, with 9 nucleotides matching TRBD1. V shed 3 bases and J 5 bases; nucleotides not matched to a gene: 0. CDR3 size: 12 residues. Germline-derived CDR1 and CDR2 are SGDLS and YYNGEE. The CDR3 loop is CASSGQGDEQYF. CDR3 bases: TGTGCCAGCAGCGGACAGGGGGACGAGCAGTACTTC.

The genes are TRBV27 and TRBJ2-1; no definite D call. V was clipped by 3 bases and J by 1 base, with 13 bases between them. From germline, CDR1 is MNHEY and CDR2 SMNVEV (reference sequence). CDR3 size: 16 residues. CDR3 bases: TGTGCCAGCAGTTTGTCAAGTGTAGGTTCCTACAATGAGCAGTTCTTC. Its protein product is CASSLSSVGSYNEQFF.

A few counts support this clone. This sequence joins TRBV5-5 and TRBJ2-7; D gene unclear. CDR3 size: 11 residues. With 6 bases removed from V and 7 bases from J, the gap between germline ends came to 11 bases. Per germline, CDR1 SGHKS and CDR2 YYEKEE (reference sequence). CDR3: CASTYLGEQYF. The CDR3 DNA reads as TGTGCCAGCACCTATCTAGGGGAGCAGTACTTC.

The rearrangement links TRBV21-1 to TRBJ2-7. TRBV21-1 is labeled a pseudogene. CDR3 length equals 17 residues. The CDR3 DNA reads as TGTGCCAGCAGCAAAAGAGTCCGGGCCAGCCTTTCCTACGAGCAGTACTTC. This sequence encodes CASSKRVRASLSYEQYF.

The chain employs TRBV18 and TRBJ2-1; D is undetermined. Germline assignment: CDR1 KGHSH and CDR2 LQKENI. Trimming removed 0 bases from V and 8 bases from J, with 11 bases in between. There are 14 residues in the CDR3. The CDR3 region is CASSPPYSMYEQFF. The CDR3 DNA follows: TGTGCCAGCTCACCACCGTATAGTATGTATGAGCAGTTCTTC.

The J gene is TRBJ1-4, the V gene TRBV5-1, with 11 bases fitting TRBD1. Looked up from germline, CDR1 is SGHRS and CDR2 is YFSETQ. The CDR3 length is 14 residues. Losses at the gene ends were 4 bases for V and 7 bases for J; bases not matched to a gene: 3. The CDR3 protein is CASSRDRGSEKLFF. As DNA, the CDR3 is TGCGCCAGCAGCCGGGACAGGGGGTCTGAAAAACTGTTTTTT.

The chain has TRBV7-8 and TRBJ2-1; D may be TRBD2 (6 bases). This CDR3 has 13 amino acids. The V gene lost 8 bases and the J gene lost 4 bases, with 12 bases spanning the gap. The germline CDR1 and CDR2 sequences are SGHVS and FQNEAQ. CDR3 bases: TGTGCCAGCGCGGGAACGTCATACAATGAGCAGTTCTTC. This sequence encodes CASAGTSYNEQFF.

V and J are TRBV7-2 and TRBJ2-1, with D possibly TRBD2 on 5 matching bases. V was clipped by 5 bases and J by 2 bases, with 13 bases between them. The CDR3 is made up of 15 amino acids. Per germline, CDR1 SGHTA and CDR2 FQGNSA. The DNA for the CDR3 is TGTGCCAGCAGCCCCCTGAAGGGAGCCTACAATGAGCAGTTCTTC. Protein product: CASSPLKGAYNEQFF.

The chain is built from TRBV28 and TRBJ2-7; TRBD1 or TRBD2 may be the D gene (5 bases each). Trimming removed 3 bases from V and 3 bases from J, with 18 bases in between. The CDR3 has 16 amino acids. Germline CDR1 reads MDHEN; CDR2 reads SYDVKM. The CDR3: CASSFLNRGRFYEQYF. For the CDR3, the DNA is TGTGCCAGCAGTTTCCTTAATCGGGGCCGCTTCTACGAGCAGTACTTC. The full variable domain, with the rest looked up from reference TRBV28 and TRBJ2-7, is DVKVTQSSRYLVKRTGEKVFLECVQDMDHENMFWYRQDPGLGLRLIYFSYDVKMKEKGDIPEGYSVSREKKERFSLILESASTNQTSMYLCASSFLNRGRFYEQYFGPGTRLTVT.

V gene TRBV4-1 combines with J gene TRBJ2-7; 10 nucleotides agree with TRBD2. Per germline, CDR1 MGHRA and CDR2 YSYEKL. The trim removed 2 bases at V and 3 bases at J, leaving 1 base unmatched. The CDR3 is 14 amino acids. The CDR3 bases are TGCGCCAGCAGCCAACCTAGCGGGGGCTACGAGCAGTACTTC. Protein product: CASSQPSGGYEQYF.

The chain uses TRBV11-2 and TRBJ2-1; D possibly uses TRBD1 or TRBD2 (5 bases each). V was pared by 4 bases and J by 7 bases, with 23 bases between. The CDR3 sequence is 17 residues long. The germline gives CDR1 SGHAT, CDR2 FQNNGV. CDR3 bases: TGTGCCAGCAGCTCCTCACGACGGGACGATCACCAGAATGAGCAGTTCTTC. It codes for CASSSSRRDDHQNEQFF.

This chain links TRBV5-4 with TRBJ2-7; maybe TRBD1 (6 bases). V was shortened by 4 bases and J by 3 bases, with 11 bases between the two germline ends. The germline gives CDR1 SGHNT, CDR2 YYREEE (reference sequence). This CDR3 comprises 13 residues. CDR3 sequence (DNA): TGTGCCAGCAGCCCTCAGGACAGCTACGAGCAGTACTTC. Its protein product is CASSPQDSYEQYF.

This clone was detected only once. The rearrangement links TRBV11-2 to TRBJ2-5; no reliable D call. The J call may be wrong; the DNA end is better matched by TRBJ2-7. This CDR3 spans 12 amino acids. Germline CDR1 SGHAT, CDR2 FQNNGV. The CDR3 DNA reads as TGTGCCAGCAGCTTAGGGGCAGGCGAGCAGTACTTC. Translated, it gives CASSLGAGEQYF.

The V gene is TRBV28, the J gene TRBJ1-5; no clear D. This CDR3 spans 15 amino acids. The germline V and J ends were trimmed by 6 bases and 6 bases, with 18 bases remaining between them. Germline V gene sequence: CDR1 MDHEN, CDR2 SYDVKM. The CDR3 loop reads CASSVKMTVGQPQHF. The CDR3 nucleotides are TGTGCCAGCAGCGTGAAAATGACTGTGGGTCAGCCCCAGCATTTT.

This rearrangement joins TRBV11-2 to TRBJ2-7, with 7 bases aligning to TRBD2. Germline CDR1 and CDR2: SGHAT and FQNNGV. The CDR3 totals 15 residues. Trimming cost V 4 bases and J 3 bases; bases outside gene matches: 9. The CDR3 DNA is TGTGCCAGCAGCTCCCTTTCGGGACTATACTACGAGCAGTACTTC. It translates to CASSSLSGLYYEQYF.

The chain links TRBV9 to TRBJ2-1; TRBD2 agrees at 12 bases. V was pared by 3 bases and J by 4 bases, with 2 bases of the junction left unmatched. Germline values: CDR1 SGDLS, CDR2 YYNGEE. The CDR3 sequence is 15 residues long. Written as DNA, the CDR3 is TGTGCCAGCAGCGCTAGCGGGAGGGGTTACAATGAGCAGTTCTTC. It yields the protein CASSASGRGYNEQFF.